This T cell receptor (beta chain) is drawn from a study of blood T cell repertoires in COVID-19. Study in general: Samples of COVID-19 (acute and convalescent) were obtained from the United States, Italy and Spain. In each case, the material was cDNA or gDNA derived from T cells, B-cell-depleted T cells, or PBMCs.

Assay: immunoSEQ multiplex PCR; the TCRdb copy retains only in-frame clones and omits some. The sample includes 230,000 or so clones, 84% seen only once; the top ten take around 1.5%. Germline V CDR1 and CDR2: SEHNR, FQNEAQ (reference sequence). Trimming left V 5 bases short and J 5 bases short, with 21 bases between. This CDR3 comprises 16 residues. The receptor was isolated from a woman aged 35 to 49 who had recovered from COVID-19. What was sequenced was peripheral blood. The V and J genes are TRBV7-9 and TRBJ1-1; unclear D gene. Written as DNA, the CDR3 is TGTGCCAGCAGCACCTCCGGCGGGAATGGGATAACTGAAGCTTTCTTT. It codes for CASSTSGGNGITEAFF. The variable domain in full, with the rest retrieved from reference TRBV7-9 and TRBJ1-1, is DTGVSQNPRHKITKRGQNVTFRCDPISEHNRLYWYRQTLGQGPEFLTYFQNEAQLEKSRLLSDRFSAERPKGSFSTLEIQRTEQGDSAMYLCASSTSGGNGITEAFFGQGTRLTVV.